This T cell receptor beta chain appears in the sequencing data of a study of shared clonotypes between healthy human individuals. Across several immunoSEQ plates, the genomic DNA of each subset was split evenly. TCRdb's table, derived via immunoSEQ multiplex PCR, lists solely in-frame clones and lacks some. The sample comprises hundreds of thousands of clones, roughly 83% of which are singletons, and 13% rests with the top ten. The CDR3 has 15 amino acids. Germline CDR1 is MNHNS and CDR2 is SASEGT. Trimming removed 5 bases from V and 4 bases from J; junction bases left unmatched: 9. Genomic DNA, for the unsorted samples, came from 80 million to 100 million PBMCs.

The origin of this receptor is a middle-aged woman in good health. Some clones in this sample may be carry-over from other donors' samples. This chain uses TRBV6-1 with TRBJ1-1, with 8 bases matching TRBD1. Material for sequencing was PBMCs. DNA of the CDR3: TGTGCCAGCAGTCCCGGACAGGGCTTGGCCACTGAAGCTTTCTTT. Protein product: CASSPGQGLATEAFF.